The next 18 T cell receptor beta chains were all read from a single sample in a study of tumor-infiltrating lymphocytes in primary liver carcinoma. Blood RNA came from unsorted whole blood; germline DNA was also extracted. A primer in the constant region served to generate TCR beta cDNA from about 470 ng of total RNA. Nested multiplex PCR, run for three rounds with slightly modified ARM-PCR, yielded TCR beta libraries. The two initial PCR rounds, around 11 cycles each, used TRBV1-TRBV30 forward and C-beta reverse primers. In TCRdb, the multiplex PCR reads were re-called with MiXCR into one record per CDR3 protein. Here the sample spans more than 150,000 distinct CDR3 sequences, 50% to 75% being singletons. Input material: peripheral blood. Receptors originate from a man aged 40-50 years with primary liver carcinoma and hepatitis B virus infection.

This chain connects TRBV29-1 to TRBJ2-1; 8 bases align to TRBD2. The length of the CDR3 is 18 residues. V trimming: 1 base; J trimming: 2 bases; junction bases outside the gene matches: 13. Germline assignment: CDR1 SQVTM and CDR2 ANQGSEA. CDR3 amino acids: CSVEGLARGFHTYNEQFF. DNA for the CDR3: TGCAGCGTTGAAGGACTAGCGAGAGGGTTTCACACCTACAATGAGCAGTTCTTC.

Only a few counts were recorded for this clonotype. The chain is built from TRBV6-5 and TRBJ2-7; D is uncertain. This CDR3 is 15 amino acids long. CDR1 MNHEY and CDR2 SVGAGI come from the germline V gene. V was cut by 0 bases and J by 3 bases, with 12 bases left in between. This CDR3 reads CASSYSRWRGYEQYF. CDR3 DNA sequence: TGTGCCAGCAGTTACTCTCGATGGCGAGGCTACGAGCAGTACTTC.

This clonotype was picked up one time. Here the CDR3 omits its conserved ending phenylalanine or tryptophan, so a read error is the likely source. The chain recombines TRBV6-2 or TRBV6-3 with TRBJ2-2; 10 bases are shared with TRBD2. J gave up 0 bases and V 7 bases, and 8 bases lay outside the gene matches. There are 17 residues in the CDR3. The germline gives CDR1 MNHEY, CDR2 SVGEGT. CDR3 sequence reads: CASIPGLARANTGELFI. The CDR3 DNA reads TGTGCCAGCATCCCGGGACTAGCGCGCGCGAACACCGGGGAGCTGTTTATT.

In regard to this clonotype: Since the CDR3 does not end with the conserved phenylalanine or tryptophan, this likely comes from a read error. This chain joins TRBV6-6 and TRBJ1-1; D call uncertain. Trimming left V 6 bases short and J 3 bases short, with 11 bases between. The CDR3 extends over 13 amino acids. Germline V CDR1 and CDR2: MNHNY, SVGAGI (reference sequence). CDR3 residues: CASSLDRYTEAFL. CDR3 DNA: TGTGCCAGCAGCTTAGACCGATACACTGAAGCTTTCTTG.

On this clonotype itself: The junction departs from the called germline gene at one end, perhaps through a read error. The rearrangement uses TRBV6-5 and TRBJ1-3, with 11 bases identical to TRBD1. There are 16 residues in the CDR3. Germline CDR1 MNHEY, CDR2 SVGAGI. The CDR3 nucleotides are TGTGCCTGCAGTTACGGACAGGGGGCCTCTGGAAACACCATATATTTT. It yields the protein CACSYGQGASGNTIYF.

Written as DNA, the CDR3 is TGTGCCAGCCGCTCAGGGGATGGGGAAAAACTGTTTTTT. Translation: CASRSGDGEKLFF. The chain uses TRBV6-6 and TRBJ1-4; the D gene is possibly TRBD1 (6 bases). The CDR3 covers 13 residues. Germline V gene sequence: CDR1 MNHNY, CDR2 SVGAGI (reference sequence). V was clipped by 8 bases and J by 8 bases, with 15 bases between them.

Concerning this clonotype: Its ends do not fully match the called genes, so a read error is possible. V usage is TRBV6-1 and J usage is TRBJ2-3; a weak D match, TRBD2 (7 bases). Germline V gene lookup returns CDR1 MNHNS and CDR2 SASEGT. There are 13 residues in the CDR3. CDR3 DNA: TGTGCCAACAGTGGGGGGGCCATAGATACGCAGTATTTT. Protein product: CANSGGAIDTQYF.

The table lists this clonotype with a count of one. CDR3 residues: CASSLDRGRRQYF. For the CDR3, the DNA is TGTGCCAGCAGCTTGGATAGGGGGCGAAGGCAGTACTTC. The rearrangement joins TRBV11-2 to TRBJ2-7, with TRBD1 matching 7 bases. Germline V CDR1 and CDR2: SGHAT, FQNNGV. This CDR3 has 13 residues. The trim removed 3 bases at V and 9 bases at J, leaving 8 bases unmatched.

This clonotype has a handful of counts. J is TRBJ2-4 and V is TRBV14; D gene ambiguous. Germline CDR1 is SGHDN and CDR2 is FVKESK. The CDR3 has 14 residues. Trimming stripped 5 bases from V and 0 bases from J, with 8 bases between. Written as DNA, the CDR3 is TGTGCCAGCAGCTACGGAGTAGCCAAAAACATTCAGTACTTC. Protein: CASSYGVAKNIQYF.

This clonotype was found many times. The V call is TRBV29-1, the J call TRBJ2-5, with TRBD1 identical over 9 bases. V trimming: 0 bases; J trimming: 3 bases; junction bases outside the gene matches: 11. Germline-derived CDR1 and CDR2 are SQVTM and ANQGSEA. The CDR3 is made up of 17 amino acids. CDR3 region: CSVEDIMGQGTEETQYF. In DNA form, the CDR3 reads TGCAGCGTTGAAGACATAATGGGACAGGGAACTGAAGAGACCCAGTACTTC.

The chain couples TRBV28 to TRBJ2-7; possibly TRBD2 for D (6 bases). The V end lost 1 base, the J end lost 3 bases, and 16 bases lay between the germline ends. CDR1 MDHEN and CDR2 SYDVKM come from the germline V gene. This CDR3 region has 16 residues. The CDR3 here is CASSLFGGRRGYEQYF. The CDR3 nucleotides read TGTGCCAGCAGTTTATTTGGAGGGAGGAGAGGCTACGAGCAGTACTTC.

Concerning this clonotype itself: This CDR3 is missing its conserved last phenylalanine or tryptophan, likely due to a read error. The rearrangement links TRBV12-3 or TRBV12-4 to TRBJ1-1, with 10 nucleotides matching TRBD1. V gave up 6 bases and J gave up 4 bases; unmatched junction bases: 11. The CDR3 is made up of 16 amino acids. The DNA for the CDR3 is TGTGCCAGCAGCCCAGACAGGGGGCAAGCGGGCACTGAAGCTTTCCTT. It encodes CASSPDRGQAGTEAFL.

The V call is TRBV28, the J call TRBJ1-4; D not certain. The CDR3 covers 15 residues. The germline V gene encodes CDR1 MDHEN and CDR2 SYDVKM. Trimming took off 5 bases at V and 8 bases at J, with 18 bases between the two ends. The CDR3 region is CASSLDTNQREKLFF. The CDR3 DNA is TGTGCCAGCAGTCTTGACACGAACCAAAGGGAAAAACTGTTTTTT.

Concerning this clonotype: This likely comes from a read error, as the CDR3 has no conserved phenylalanine or tryptophan at its end. The chain recombines TRBV10-2 with TRBJ2-7; 8 bases fit TRBD2. The CDR3 spans 13 residues. Trimming removed 3 bases from V and 3 bases from J; junction bases left unmatched: 1. Looked up from germline, CDR1 is WSHSY and CDR2 is SAAADI. The CDR3 reads CASSEGTSYEQYS. Written as DNA, the CDR3 is TGCGCCAGCAGTGAAGGGACTAGCTACGAGCAGTACTCC.

Many counts were recorded for this clonotype. The rearrangement uses TRBV6-5 and TRBJ1-1; 12 nucleotides line up with TRBD1. V lost 4 bases to trimming and J lost 6 bases; unmatched junction nucleotides: 3. Germline V lookup: CDR1 MNHEY, CDR2 SVGAGI. This CDR3 comprises 14 residues. In DNA, the CDR3 is TGTGCCAGCAGTTGGGGACAGGGGGCGGCTGAAGCTTTCTTT. This gives the protein CASSWGQGAAEAFF.

The rearrangement links TRBV29-1 to TRBJ2-7; 15 bases agree with TRBD2. CDR3 length: 15 amino acids. V lost 6 bases to trimming and J lost 3 bases; unmatched junction nucleotides: 6. In germline, CDR1 is SQVTM, CDR2 ANQGSEA. The CDR3 reads CSVREGLAGGYEQYF. In DNA, the CDR3 is TGCAGCGTGAGGGAGGGACTAGCGGGAGGCTACGAGCAGTACTTC.

For this clonotype: An end of the junction differs from the germline gene, which may be a read error. The J gene is TRBJ1-1, the V gene TRBV5-5, with 7 nucleotides matching TRBD1. Germline V gene data show CDR1 as SGHKS and CDR2 as YYEKEE (reference sequence). The CDR3 runs to 16 residues. CDR3 in amino acids: CASSLPTGTLNTEAIF. CDR3 sequence (DNA): TGTGCCAGCAGCTTACCGACAGGGACACTAAACACTGAAGCTATCTTT. Full variable domain (remainder filled in from reference TRBV5-5 and TRBJ1-1): DAGVTQSPTHLIKTRGQQVTLRCSPISGHKSVSWYQQVLGQGPQFIFQYYEKEERGRGNFPDRFSARQFPNYSSELNVNALLLGDSALYLCASSLPTGTLNTEAIFGQGTRLTVV.

On this clonotype itself: Germline and junction disagree at one end, which may indicate a read error. The chain couples TRBV28 to TRBJ2-2; 11 bases line up with TRBD1. Germline CDR1 and CDR2: MDHEN and SYDVKM. The CDR3 extends over 15 amino acids. The DNA of the CDR3 is TGTGCCAGCAGTTTCCGGGACAGGGGGACCGGGGAGCTGTTCTTT. Its translation: CASSFRDRGTGELFF.